This passage covers 23 T cell receptor beta chains from one sample sequenced in a study of blood T cells in healthy people across ages. PCR was performed a second time for about 7 to 12 cycles using a sample-barcoded 5' primer and a J-beta primer mix. MiXCR was run by TCRdb on the 5' RACE reads, yielding one entry per CDR3 protein. This table has about 970,000 distinct CDR3 sequences, about 51% appearing once. Sequencing was performed on blood. The receptors originated from a woman aged 60-70 years in good health.

This clonotype appeared a few times. The chain employs TRBV28 and TRBJ2-7; TRBD2 matches 10 bases. This CDR3 comprises 16 residues. The V and J ends lost 4 bases and 3 bases, in that order; junction bases with no gene match: 9. Germline V gene sequence: CDR1 MDHEN, CDR2 SYDVKM. CDR3 sequence: CASSSPFVAGGYEQYF. The CDR3 DNA sequence: TGTGCCAGCAGTTCGCCCTTCGTAGCGGGAGGCTACGAGCAGTACTTC.

The chain is built from TRBV13 and TRBJ2-4, with 7 bases fitting TRBD2. Matching the DNA end better, TRBJ2-5 makes the J call doubtful. The germline V gene encodes CDR1 PRHDT and CDR2 FYEKMQ (reference sequence). The CDR3 has 16 amino acids. CDR3 DNA sequence: TGTGCCAGCAGCCGGCTGGCGGGAGCAGTGGGAGAGACCCAGTACTTC. Protein: CASSRLAGAVGETQYF.

The chain has TRBV20-1 and TRBJ2-3; 7 nucleotides align to TRBD2. CDR3 length: 15 residues. After removal of 3 bases from V and 6 bases from J, the junction contained 12 bases not matched to a gene. In germline, CDR1 is DFQATT, CDR2 SNEGSKA (reference sequence). CDR3 DNA sequence: TGCAGTGCTAGTTCGATGGCGGGAGTGAGGGATACGCAGTATTTT. Translated, it gives CSASSMAGVRDTQYF.

This clonotype appeared a single time. The rearrangement links TRBV6-1 to TRBJ2-7, with D tentatively TRBD1 (6 bases). The CDR3 loop spans 15 amino acids. Germline V gives CDR1 MNHNS, CDR2 SASEGT. The ends were cut back, 6 bases at V and 0 bases at J, with 15 bases in the middle. The CDR3 loop is CASSAMTGNSYEQYF. DNA for the CDR3: TGTGCCAGCAGCGCGATGACAGGCAACTCCTACGAGCAGTACTTC.

This clonotype was recorded a few times. The chain is built from TRBV5-5 and TRBJ2-3; D is perhaps TRBD1 (6 bases). Germline V gives CDR1 SGHKS, CDR2 YYEKEE (reference sequence). Trimming took off 2 bases at V and 1 base at J, with 11 bases between the two ends. CDR3 length: 15 amino acids. In nucleotides, the CDR3 is TGTGCCAGCAGCTTACAGGGATGGGGCACAGATACGCAGTATTTT. Translating gives CASSLQGWGTDTQYF. Full variable domain (rest looked up from reference TRBV5-5 and TRBJ2-3): DAGVTQSPTHLIKTRGQQVTLRCSPISGHKSVSWYQQVLGQGPQFIFQYYEKEERGRGNFPDRFSARQFPNYSSELNVNALLLGDSALYLCASSLQGWGTDTQYFGPGTRLTVL.

The chain uses TRBV27 and TRBJ2-7; D unresolved. The length of the CDR3 is 14 residues. Germline assignment: CDR1 MNHEY and CDR2 SMNVEV (reference sequence). Between the trimmed V and J ends, which lost 6 bases and 3 bases, there was a span of 15 bases. CDR3 in amino acids: CASSSSPGVYEQYF. As DNA, the CDR3 is TGTGCCAGCAGCTCCTCCCCGGGTGTCTACGAGCAGTACTTC.

DNA of the CDR3: TGCGCCAGCAGCCAAGCTAGTGTCACCGGGGAGCTGTTTTTT. Amino acid sequence: CASSQASVTGELFF. The chain links TRBV4-3 to TRBJ2-2; unclear D gene. CDR1 is LGHNA, CDR2 YSLEER, per germline. V lost 1 base and J 4 bases, leaving 7 bases between the germline ends. The CDR3 runs 14 residues.

The rearrangement joins TRBV20-1 to TRBJ2-7; 10 bases are shared with TRBD2. Germline V CDR1 and CDR2: DFQATT, SNEGSKA (reference sequence). The trim removed 7 bases at V and 4 bases at J, leaving 10 bases unmatched. This CDR3 comprises 14 residues. CDR3 sequence: CSVRGLAGEYEQYF. CDR3 sequence (DNA): TGCAGTGTCAGGGGGCTAGCGGGAGAATACGAGCAGTACTTC.

This chain joins TRBV7-9 and TRBJ1-2; TRBD1 is a possible D gene (6 bases). CDR1 SEHNR and CDR2 FQNEAQ come from the germline V gene (reference sequence). Trimming took off 5 bases at V and 6 bases at J, with 13 bases between the two ends. CDR3 length: 13 amino acids. In DNA, the CDR3 is TGTGCCAGCAGCGCACAACAGGGCAATGGCTACACCTTC. It yields the protein CASSAQQGNGYTF.

This clonotype has only a few counts. The chain joins TRBV27 to TRBJ2-7; D call uncertain. The CDR3 has 10 residues. CDR1 and CDR2 (germline): MNHEY, SMNVEV (reference sequence). Trimming stripped 10 bases from V and 3 bases from J, with 7 bases between. The CDR3 is CATPGYEQYF. CDR3 coding DNA: TGTGCCACTCCTGGCTACGAGCAGTACTTC.

V and J are TRBV4-2 and TRBJ2-7, with a tentative D call TRBD2 (5 bases). This CDR3 spans 15 amino acids. Germline loops: CDR1 LGHNA, CDR2 YNFKEQ. V was trimmed by 0 bases and J by 6 bases, leaving 15 bases between them. The CDR3 coding sequence is TGTGCCAGCAGCCAAGATCCTAGCCCATCGGGCGAGCAGTACTTC. It is translated as CASSQDPSPSGEQYF.

The CDR3 nucleotides read TGTGCCAGCAGCCTTCTTAGCGGGAGAGGCGAGCAGTACTTC. It codes for CASSLLSGRGEQYF. The V and J genes are TRBV3-1 and TRBJ2-7; 9 nucleotides line up with TRBD2. The J segment lost 6 bases and the V segment lost 4 bases, leaving 7 bases of the junction unmatched. CDR1 LGHDT and CDR2 YNNKEL come from the germline V gene (reference sequence). There are 14 residues in the CDR3.

This clonotype was seen once. The chain uses TRBV28 and TRBJ1-2, with D perhaps matching TRBD1 (5 bases). The CDR3 sequence is 13 residues long. Trimming stripped 7 bases from V and 6 bases from J, with 15 bases between. Germline assignment: CDR1 MDHEN and CDR2 SYDVKM. CDR3 loop: CASNVRVKDGYTF. For the CDR3, the DNA is TGTGCCAGCAATGTCAGGGTCAAGGATGGCTACACCTTC.

The V and J genes are TRBV5-5 and TRBJ2-1; 9 bases line up with TRBD2. The CDR3 runs to 17 residues. J was trimmed by 0 bases and V by 5 bases; bases with no gene match: 9. Per the germline V gene, CDR1 is SGHKS and CDR2 is YYEKEE (reference sequence). The CDR3 is CASSNLAGPTSYNEQFF. The CDR3 region has the DNA TGTGCCAGCAGTAACCTAGCGGGACCTACCTCCTACAATGAGCAGTTCTTC. The variable domain in full, with the rest retrieved from reference TRBV5-5 and TRBJ2-1, is DAGVTQSPTHLIKTRGQQVTLRCSPISGHKSVSWYQQVLGQGPQFIFQYYEKEERGRGNFPDRFSARQFPNYSSELNVNALLLGDSALYLCASSNLAGPTSYNEQFFGPGTRLTVL.

This clonotype has a handful of counts. This rearrangement joins TRBV29-1 to TRBJ2-7, with 10 bases aligning to TRBD2. Germline values: CDR1 SQVTM, CDR2 ANQGSEA. CDR3 size: 15 residues. V lost 7 bases, J lost 6 bases, and 15 bases stayed unmatched. The CDR3 DNA is TGCAGCGCTGTAAGTCTAGCGGGAGCCCGGAGCGAGCAGTACTTC. This translates into CSAVSLAGARSEQYF.

The chain carries TRBV6-2 or TRBV6-3 and TRBJ2-7; unclear D gene. The V and J ends lost 3 bases and 5 bases respectively, with 11 bases between them. The CDR3 runs to 13 residues. The germline CDR1 and CDR2 sequences are MNHEY and SVGEGT. This chain's CDR3 is CASSYVGLHEQYF. The CDR3 DNA follows: TGTGCCAGCAGTTATGTAGGGCTCCACGAGCAGTACTTC.

V usage is TRBV3-1 and J usage is TRBJ2-5; possibly TRBD1 for D (6 bases). Judging by the DNA end, TRBJ2-7 fits better; the J call may be wrong. The length of the CDR3 is 15 residues. Germline V gene lookup returns CDR1 LGHDT and CDR2 YNNKEL (reference sequence). The CDR3 loop is CASSQSRGRGDEQYF. The CDR3 bases are TGTGCCAGCAGCCAAAGTAGGGGGAGAGGAGACGAGCAGTACTTC.

The V call is TRBV7-6, the J call TRBJ2-1; 7 positions match TRBD2. Germline assignment: CDR1 SGHVS and CDR2 FNYEAQ. This CDR3 is 16 amino acids long. The junction had 17 bases not matched to a gene; V was cut back by 5 bases and J by 10 bases. The CDR3 loop reads CASSRKSGIEIGEQFF. The CDR3 nucleotides read TGTGCCAGCAGCAGAAAAAGCGGGATCGAAATAGGAGAGCAGTTCTTC.

The rearrangement uses TRBV9 and TRBJ2-3, with a weak D call TRBD2 (5 bases). V was trimmed by 3 bases and J by 7 bases, leaving 15 bases between them. The CDR3 covers 14 residues. Germline values: CDR1 SGDLS, CDR2 YYNGEE. The CDR3 DNA follows: TGTGCCAGCAGCGCTCTGACACGACTAAATACGCAGTATTTT. It codes for CASSALTRLNTQYF.

This chain links TRBV3-1 with TRBJ2-1; TRBD1 might be the D (7 bases). Germline loops: CDR1 LGHDT, CDR2 YNNKEL (reference sequence). This CDR3 is 17 amino acids long. V lost 1 base, J lost 5 bases, and 18 bases lay in between. CDR3 protein: CASSQAAQGRRDNEQFF. CDR3 sequence (DNA): TGTGCCAGCAGCCAAGCCGCACAGGGGCGGAGGGACAATGAGCAGTTCTTC.

The V gene is TRBV30, the J gene TRBJ2-7; D is uncertain. Trimming cost V 0 bases and J 5 bases, with 5 bases left between them. Germline CDR1 is GTSNPN and CDR2 is SVGIG (reference sequence). The CDR3 runs to 11 residues. The CDR3 loop reads CAWSVGNEQYF. Written as DNA, the CDR3 is TGTGCCTGGAGTGTAGGGAACGAGCAGTACTTC.

The chain employs TRBV20-1 and TRBJ2-1; tentatively, D is TRBD1 or TRBD2 (5 bases each). From germline, CDR1 is DFQATT and CDR2 SNEGSKA (reference sequence). Trimming left V 1 base short and J 6 bases short, with 16 bases between. The CDR3 is 15 residues long. The CDR3 protein is CSARVVGRISNEQFF. The CDR3 coding sequence is TGCAGTGCTAGAGTAGTGGGACGCATCTCCAATGAGCAGTTCTTC.

The chain joins TRBV12-3 or TRBV12-4 to TRBJ2-7, with D uncertain. With 0 bases removed from V and 7 bases from J, the gap between germline ends came to 13 bases. The CDR3 totals 14 residues. CDR3 residues: CASSLAFLLGEQYF. The CDR3, as DNA: TGTGCCAGCAGTTTAGCGTTTCTGCTAGGGGAGCAGTACTTC.